These 6 T cell receptor beta chains came from one sample sequenced in a study of blood T cell repertoires in COVID-19. TCRdb's table, derived via immunoSEQ multiplex PCR, lists solely in-frame clones and lacks some. The repertoire holds around 340,000 clones, with 65% to 90% as singletons. The sample taken for sequencing was PBMCs or T cells enriched from blood (not recorded which). The receptor set was obtained from a woman aged 40 to 49 with acute COVID-19.

The chain uses TRBV2 and TRBJ1-4; D might be TRBD1 (6 bases). V lost 5 bases, J lost 2 bases, and 18 bases lay in between. This CDR3 spans 17 amino acids. Germline loops: CDR1 SNHLY, CDR2 FYNNEI. The CDR3 sequence is CASSQRPRGATNEKLFF. For the CDR3, the DNA is TGTGCCAGCAGTCAACGGCCTCGGGGGGCTACTAATGAAAAACTGTTTTTT.

V and J are TRBV7-6 and TRBJ2-3, with 7 bases identical to TRBD2. J lost 7 bases, V lost 5 bases, and 18 bases had no gene match. CDR1 is SGHVS, CDR2 FNYEAQ, per germline. This CDR3 spans 17 amino acids. CDR3 in amino acids: CASSQEGRDGAPNTQYF. CDR3 sequence (DNA): TGTGCCAGCAGCCAAGAGGGGAGGGACGGGGCCCCCAATACGCAGTATTTT.

This chain uses TRBV27 with TRBJ1-1, with D possibly matching TRBD1 (6 bases). The germline V gene has CDR1 MNHEY and CDR2 SMNVEV (reference sequence). V dropped 4 bases and J dropped 9 bases, with 18 bases sitting between them. The CDR3 runs 14 residues. The CDR3 spells CASSYQGREGKAFF. In DNA, the CDR3 is TGTGCCAGCAGTTACCAGGGGCGAGAGGGGAAAGCTTTCTTT.

This sequence joins TRBV18 and TRBJ2-2; D is unclear. The V end lost 0 bases, the J end lost 7 bases, and 6 bases lay between the germline ends. The CDR3 sequence is 13 residues long. The germline V gene has CDR1 KGHSH and CDR2 LQKENI. CDR3 sequence (DNA): TGTGCCAGCTCACCACCACGCGTCGGGGAGCTGTTTTTT. It yields the protein CASSPPRVGELFF. The full variable domain, with the rest looked up from reference TRBV18 and TRBJ2-2, is NAGVMQNPRHLVRRRGQEARLRCSPMKGHSHVYWYRQLPEEGLKFMVYLQKENIIDESGMPKERFSAEFPKEGPSILRIQQVVRGDSAAYFCASSPPRVGELFFGEGSRLTVL.

The chain is built from TRBV5-5 and TRBJ1-4; D is undetermined. There are 11 residues in the CDR3. Deletions cut 2 bases from V and 8 bases from J, with 4 bases between. Germline V CDR1 and CDR2: SGHKS, YYEKEE (reference sequence). For the CDR3, the DNA is TGTGCCAGCAGCTTACGGGAAAAACTGTTTTTT. It encodes CASSLREKLFF.

The CDR3 spells CASSLGQGSTDTQYF. The CDR3 bases are TGTGCCAGCAGCCTAGGACAGGGCAGCACAGATACGCAGTATTTT. This chain joins TRBV7-9 and TRBJ2-3; 8 bases fit TRBD1. Germline V gene sequence: CDR1 SEHNR, CDR2 FQNEAQ (reference sequence). The CDR3 sequence is 15 residues long. Trimming at V came to 5 bases and at J to 0 bases, leaving 4 bases not matched to a gene. The full variable domain, rest sourced from reference TRBV7-9 and TRBJ2-3, is DTGVSQNPRHKITKRGQNVTFRCDPISEHNRLYWYRQTLGQGPEFLTYFQNEAQLEKSRLLSDRFSAERPKGSFSTLEIQRTEQGDSAMYLCASSLGQGSTDTQYFGPGTRLTVL.